A selection of T cell receptor beta chains follows, all from one sample in a study of OX40 agonist ivuxolimab in advanced cancers. Profiling relied on immunoSEQ multiplex PCR, and the TCRdb table lists in-frame clones only, not all of them. The sample yields approximately 40,000 clones, around 93% seen once. The material was CD4+ or CD8+ T cells sorted from blood, obtained in a trial of the OX40 agonist ivuxolimab. The receptors derive from an adult with an advanced solid tumor such as melanoma, head and neck, liver or kidney cancer. Both conserved end residues are trimmed from each CDR3. Fields, in order: V gene, CDR3 protein.

>TRBV9
ASSASGRDGGTQY
>TRBV28
ASSPQGYTGELF
>TRBV7-9
ASSDRVLAPRSTDTQY
>TRBV6-1
ASASAGGIYNEQF
>TRBV4-2
ASPTLRRQPNQPQH
>TRBV11-2
ASSLARTRDEKLF
>TRBV6-6
ASSYSSSLETQY
>TRBV4-1
ASSQDIGHEVGYT
>TRBV4-3
ASSQDRDGNQPQH
>TRBV10-3
AISESTGTAVSFLGGYT
>TRBV5-1
ASSLAIAGGNTGELF
>TRBV7-9
ASSYRNPDTQY
>TRBV27
ASSPLRQGSNQPQH
>TRBV9
ASSAGQAGGANVLT
>TRBV7-9
ASSLPSASGYNEQF
>TRBV9
ASSGGLAGGLSYNEQF
>TRBV29-1
SVLDRGGDYGYT
>TRBV9
ASSVRVEGTGANVLT
>TRBV4-2
ASSQDNFAAGTDTQY
>TRBV30
AWSVAGGRRDIQY
>TRBV30
AWSRPFGANVLT
>TRBV5-1
ASRLTKNTEAF
>TRBV5-6
ASSLAGVGTEAF
>TRBV7-9
ATQESYNEQF
>TRBV4-1
ASSQQYGTTNEKLF
>TRBV6-1
ASSYGGGYT
>TRBV4-1
ASSPRQGLNTEAF
>TRBV29-1
SVVAGGPNEQF
>TRBV27
ASSSGQIHGYT
>TRBV29-1
SVEDPASSYNEQF